The T cell receptor beta chain under discussion was sequenced for a study of identical twins. The study's findings and limits: It was possible that invariant MAIT and iNKT cells partly confounded the zero-insertion analyses. Weaker excess twin sharing was observed in beta out-of-frame sequences. Within cord blood, abundant beta clonotypes carried fewer insertions, but memory repertoires showed no such trend.

All donors comprised healthy Caucasians. Notes on this clonotype: Antigen specificity is unknown.

In TCRdb, the 5' RACE reads were re-called with MiXCR into one record per CDR3 protein. Among hundreds of thousands of distinct CDR3 sequences listed, roughly an eighth were seen once. This CDR3 comprises 14 residues. V dropped 6 bases and J dropped 7; count of bases not matched to a gene: 4. Germline V lookup: CDR1 SNHLY, CDR2 FYNNEI. The sample also formed part of further work on yellow fever vaccine responses in identical twins.

The chain couples TRBV2 to TRBJ1-5; 12 bases fit TRBD1. The clonotype originates from a woman aged 18-29 years in good health. The sample comprised PBMCs. The CDR3 spells CASRGTGGFQPQHF. DNA for the CDR3: TGTGCCAGCAGGGGGACAGGGGGCTTCCAGCCCCAGCATTTT.